Here is one TCR beta chain with its context. This PCR relied on a set of 60 Vbeta primers and 13 Jbeta primers. Using immunoSEQ multiplex PCR, the repertoire was profiled, and TCRdb retains in-frame clones only, with some absent. Found here are approximately 81,000 clones, 74% of them singletons; the top ten hold more than 5.5%. This record belongs to a study of cytomegalovirus exposure and HLA in healthy donors. Study-wide context: Within the Caucasian-associated ancestry cluster were around 81% of the roughly 380 genotyped donors.

Germline lookup yields CDR1 ENHRY and CDR2 SYGVKD. With 2 bases clipped from V and 6 bases from J, the junction kept 6 bases outside the gene matches. This CDR3 contains 14 residues. The receptor was derived from a woman aged 50 to 60 in good health and CMV-seropositive. Sequencing was done on a sample of PBMCs. This chain links TRBV10-3 with TRBJ1-2, with TRBD1 matching 7 bases. Written as DNA, the CDR3 is TGTGCCATCAGTGAGACGGACAGGAGGAATGGCTACACCTTC. Translated, it gives CAISETDRRNGYTF.